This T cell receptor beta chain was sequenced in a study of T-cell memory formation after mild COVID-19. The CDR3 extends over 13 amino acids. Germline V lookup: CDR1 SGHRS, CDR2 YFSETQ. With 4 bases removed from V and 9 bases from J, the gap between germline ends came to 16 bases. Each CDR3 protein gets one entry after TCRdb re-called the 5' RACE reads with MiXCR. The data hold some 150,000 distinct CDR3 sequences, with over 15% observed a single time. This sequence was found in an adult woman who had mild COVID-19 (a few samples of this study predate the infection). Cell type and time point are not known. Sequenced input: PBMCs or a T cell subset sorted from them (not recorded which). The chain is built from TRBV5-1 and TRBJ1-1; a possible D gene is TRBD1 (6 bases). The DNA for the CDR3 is TGCGCCAGCAGCCAGGACAGTCTGCGAAAAGCTTTCTTT. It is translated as CASSQDSLRKAFF.